This TCR beta chain was documented in a study of T cell repertoires in cytomegalovirus infection. Study context: Both CMV infection and a matching HLA type were indicated by public TCR beta signatures.

This clonotype was seen only a few times. The antigen is not known. Overall study findings and caveats: The cumulative frequency of public TCR beta families identified carriers of CMV plus the relevant HLA. CMV-specific TCR beta clonotypes restricted by HLA-C were the ones dominating the ex vivo response.

TCRdb independently ran MiXCR on the reads; one entry per CDR3 protein. The data contain some 680,000 distinct CDR3 sequences, about a third of them singletons. The CDR3 is 15 amino acids. Looked up from germline, CDR1 is MNHNY and CDR2 is SVGAGI (reference sequence). V was trimmed by 0 bases and J by 4 bases, leaving 12 bases between them. Sequences were obtained from PBMCs. This clonotype originated in a human donor in good health (CMV status not recorded). Some clones in this sample may be carry-over from other donors' samples. The V gene is TRBV6-6, the J gene TRBJ2-5, with D possibly matching TRBD2 (7 bases). Here the CDR3 DNA reads TGTGCCAGCAGTTACTCGGGGGGGGCCCCAGAGACCCAGTACTTC. Translated, it gives CASSYSGGAPETQYF.